Listed below are T cell receptor beta chains from one sample, sequenced in a study of T cells in Graves' hyperthyroidism and ophthalmopathy. TCRdb analysed the multiplex PCR reads with MiXCR anew, one entry per CDR3 protein. Here the sample spans around 500,000 distinct CDR3 sequences, around 15% being singletons. Sequencing was done on a sample of blood. The source of these receptors is a woman in her 30s with Graves' ophthalmopathy. Each CDR3 is given with its conserved first and last residue. A D gene is named only where the DNA matches it firmly. Clone size appears in some rows only: once, few, many, or a class for an expanded clone.

.	TRBJ2-2	TRBV7-2	TRBD2	CASSPTSGSWGTGELFF	TGTGCCAGCAGCCCGACTAGCGGGTCCTGGGGGACCGGGGAGCTGTTTTTT
few	TRBJ2-2	TRBV7-7	.	CASSLNLAGELFF	TGTGCTAGCAGCTTAAACCTGGCCGGGGAGCTGTTTTTT
.	TRBJ2-7	TRBV11-1	.	CASSRDRFNEQYF	TGTGCCAGCAGCCGTGACAGGTTCAACGAGCAGTACTTC
.	TRBJ2-2	TRBV9	.	CASSVDYPGELFF	TGTGCCAGCAGCGTGGACTATCCCGGGGAGCTGTTTTTT
.	TRBJ1-6	TRBV28	.	CASSFVEGDTNNSPLHF	TGTGCCAGCAGTTTCGTTGAGGGAGATACCAATAATTCACCCCTCCACTTT
many	TRBJ1-1	TRBV7-2	.	CASSGRRRSNEAFF	TGTGCCAGCAGTGGTAGAAGGCGATCAAATGAAGCTTTCTTT
many	TRBJ1-3	TRBV7-2	.	CASSPEMSTGNTIYF	TGTGCCAGCAGCCCAGAGATGAGTACTGGAAACACCATATATTTT
many	TRBJ1-1	TRBV18	TRBD1	CASSPQGVSEAFF	TGTGCCAGCTCACCCCAGGGGGTGTCTGAAGCTTTCTTT
few	TRBJ2-7	TRBV6-2/TRBV6-3	.	CASYEGGGDEQYF	TGTGCCAGTTACGAGGGAGGTGGCGACGAGCAGTACTTC
.	TRBJ2-1	TRBV4-1	TRBD2	CASSQSTSANYNEQFF	TGCGCCAGCAGCCAAAGTACTAGCGCGAACTACAATGAGCAGTTCTTC
.	TRBJ1-5	TRBV18	.	CASSPAQISNQPQHF	TGTGCCAGCTCACCGGCACAGATTAGCAATCAGCCCCAGCATTTT
many	TRBJ2-7	TRBV30	TRBD1	CAWTQPGQGDYEQYF	TGTGCCTGGACCCAACCGGGACAGGGGGACTACGAGCAGTACTTC
.	TRBJ2-1	TRBV4-1	.	CASSQDLQGLNEQFF	TGCGCCAGCAGCCAAGACTTGCAGGGTCTCAATGAGCAGTTCTTC
few	TRBJ2-7	TRBV7-2	TRBD1	CASSFPTGMPYEQYF	TGTGCCAGCAGCTTCCCGACAGGGATGCCCTACGAGCAGTACTTC
.	TRBJ2-7	TRBV4-3	.	CASSQDRDQDYEQYF	TGCGCCAGCAGCCAGGACCGGGACCAAGACTACGAGCAGTACTTC
many	TRBJ1-1	TRBV28	TRBD1	CASSFYLQGMNTEAFF	TGTGCCAGCAGTTTCTACTTACAGGGGATGAACACTGAAGCTTTCTTT
.	TRBJ1-2	TRBV29-1	.	CSVEKMGNGYTF	TGCAGCGTTGAAAAAATGGGGAATGGCTACACCTTC
few	TRBJ2-7	TRBV28	TRBD2	CASDYSGRASEQYF	TGTGCCAGCGACTATAGCGGGAGGGCCAGCGAGCAGTACTTC
few	TRBJ2-5	TRBV6-5	TRBD2	CASSYRWGGIQETQYF	TGTGCCAGCAGTTACCGATGGGGGGGGATACAAGAGACCCAGTACTTC
.	TRBJ2-3	TRBV5-5	.	CASKADTQYF	TGTGCCAGCAAGGCAGATACGCAGTATTTT
once	TRBJ2-2	TRBV29-1	TRBD1	CSARQGSGRELFF	TGCAGCGCCCGACAGGGAAGTGGCCGGGAGCTGTTTTTT
few	TRBJ1-2	TRBV7-2	TRBD1	CASSSPGQGYSFYGYTF	TGTGCCAGCAGCTCACCGGGACAGGGTTATTCGTTCTATGGCTACACCTTC
.	TRBJ2-3	TRBV5-1	.	CASSYRTGSTDTQYF	TGCGCCAGCAGCTACCGAACAGGGAGTACAGATACGCAGTATTTT
few	TRBJ1-2	TRBV4-3	.	CASSQDGTWGYTF	TGCGCCAGCAGCCAAGATGGGACTTGGGGCTACACCTTC
many	TRBJ2-1	TRBV7-9	TRBD1	CASSATGGQFF	TGTGCCAGCAGCGCGACAGGGGGGCAGTTCTTC
.	TRBJ2-7	TRBV5-4	TRBD1	CASSSQGAIYEQYF	TGTGCCAGCAGCTCACAGGGGGCGATCTACGAGCAGTACTTC
once	TRBJ2-3	TRBV29-1	.	CSVNLDISTDTQYF	TGCAGCGTTAACCTGGACATAAGCACAGATACGCAGTATTTT
.	TRBJ2-3	TRBV5-1	TRBD1	CASRSGQGNTLSTDTQYF	TGTGCCAGCAGGTCGGGACAGGGCAATACTCTCAGCACAGATACGCAGTATTTT
few	TRBJ1-2	TRBV29-1	TRBD1	CSVGQDRNYGYTF	TGCAGCGTTGGACAGGACAGGAACTATGGCTACACCTTC